Reported below is one TCR beta chain. Antigen specificity is unknown. This sample was taken from a study of OX40 agonist ivuxolimab in advanced cancers. Trimming removed 3 bases from V and 1 base from J; junction bases left unmatched: 3. This CDR3 contains 14 residues. Germline CDR1 and CDR2: SGHRS and YFSETQ. Study-wide results and caveats: The expanded peripheral T cells' antigen specificity was not determined. Compared with CD4+, CD8+ T cells on average had more expanded clones.

Generated by immunoSEQ multiplex PCR, the TCRdb table keeps only in-frame clones and is missing some. The data show approximately 89,000 clones, roughly 87% seen once. The sequence was obtained from an adult with an advanced solid tumor such as melanoma, head and neck, liver or kidney cancer. The chain employs TRBV5-1 and TRBJ2-5; TRBD1 matches 7 bases. Sequencing was performed on CD4+ or CD8+ T cells sorted from blood, taken in a trial of the OX40 agonist ivuxolimab. The CDR3, as DNA: TGCGCCAGCAGCTCCCGACAGGGCCAAGAGACCCAGTACTTC. Translating it yields CASSSRQGQETQYF.